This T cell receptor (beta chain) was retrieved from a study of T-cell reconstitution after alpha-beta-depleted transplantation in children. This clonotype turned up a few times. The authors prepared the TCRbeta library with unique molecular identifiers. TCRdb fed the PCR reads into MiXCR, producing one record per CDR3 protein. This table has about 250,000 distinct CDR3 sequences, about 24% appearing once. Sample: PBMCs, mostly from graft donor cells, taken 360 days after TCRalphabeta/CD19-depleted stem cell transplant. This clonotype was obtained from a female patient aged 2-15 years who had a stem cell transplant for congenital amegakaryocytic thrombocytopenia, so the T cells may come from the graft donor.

The CDR3 region has the DNA TGCAGTGCTAGAGATCGCGCCTACGAGCAGTACTTC. The encoded protein is CSARDRAYEQYF. The V and J genes are TRBV20-1 and TRBJ2-7; D gene ambiguous. Trimming left V 0 bases short and J 2 bases short, with 5 bases between. Germline V gives CDR1 DFQATT, CDR2 SNEGSKA (reference sequence). This CDR3 is built from 12 residues.